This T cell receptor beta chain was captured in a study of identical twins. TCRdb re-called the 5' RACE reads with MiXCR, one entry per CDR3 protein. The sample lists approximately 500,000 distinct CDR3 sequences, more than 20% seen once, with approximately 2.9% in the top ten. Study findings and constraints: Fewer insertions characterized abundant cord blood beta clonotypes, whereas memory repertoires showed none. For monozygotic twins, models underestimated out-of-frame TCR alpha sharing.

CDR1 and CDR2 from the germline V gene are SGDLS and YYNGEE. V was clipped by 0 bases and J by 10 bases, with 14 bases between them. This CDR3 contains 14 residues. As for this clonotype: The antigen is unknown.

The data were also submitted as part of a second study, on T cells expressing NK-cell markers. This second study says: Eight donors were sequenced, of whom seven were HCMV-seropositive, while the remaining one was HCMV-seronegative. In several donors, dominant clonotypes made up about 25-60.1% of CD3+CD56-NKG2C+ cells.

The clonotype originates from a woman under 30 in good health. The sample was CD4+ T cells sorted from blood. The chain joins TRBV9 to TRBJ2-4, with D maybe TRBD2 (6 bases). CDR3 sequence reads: CASSVGGERYIQYF. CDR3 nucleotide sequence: TGTGCCAGCAGCGTAGGCGGGGAAAGGTATATTCAGTACTTC.